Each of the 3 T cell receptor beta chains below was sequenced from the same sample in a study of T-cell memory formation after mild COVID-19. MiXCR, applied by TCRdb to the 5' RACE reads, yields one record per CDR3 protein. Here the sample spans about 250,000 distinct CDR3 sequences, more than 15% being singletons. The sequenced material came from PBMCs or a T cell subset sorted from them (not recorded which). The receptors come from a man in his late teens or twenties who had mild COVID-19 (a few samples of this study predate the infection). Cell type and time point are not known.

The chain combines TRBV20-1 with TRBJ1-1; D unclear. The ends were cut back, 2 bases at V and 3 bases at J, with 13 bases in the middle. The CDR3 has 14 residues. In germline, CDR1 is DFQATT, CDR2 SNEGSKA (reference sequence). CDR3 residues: CSARKTGADTEAFF. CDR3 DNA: TGCAGTGCTAGAAAGACGGGCGCTGACACTGAAGCTTTCTTT.

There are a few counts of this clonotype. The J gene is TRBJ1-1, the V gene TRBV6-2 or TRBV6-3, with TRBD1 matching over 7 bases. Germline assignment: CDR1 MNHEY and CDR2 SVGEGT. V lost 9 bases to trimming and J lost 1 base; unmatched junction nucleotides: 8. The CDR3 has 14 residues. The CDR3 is CASSTHRGNTEAFF. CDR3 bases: TGTGCCAGTTCCACCCACAGGGGGAACACTGAAGCTTTCTTT.

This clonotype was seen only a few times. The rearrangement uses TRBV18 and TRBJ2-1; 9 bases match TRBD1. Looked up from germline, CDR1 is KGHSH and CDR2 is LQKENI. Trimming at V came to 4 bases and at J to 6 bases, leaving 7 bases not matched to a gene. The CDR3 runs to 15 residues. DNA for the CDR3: TGTGCCAGCTCACGGGACAGGGAGTTAGTCAATGAGCAGTTCTTC. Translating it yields CASSRDRELVNEQFF.